The rows below give T cell receptor beta chains drawn from one sample of a study of blood T cells in healthy people across ages. MiXCR, applied by TCRdb to the 5' RACE reads, yields one record per CDR3 protein. The table has 1.5 million to 2 million distinct CDR3 sequences, 28% seen once; the top ten hold 7.7%. The material sequenced was blood. The source of these receptors is a woman aged 25 to 39 in good health. CDR3s include the opening cysteine and the closing phenylalanine or tryptophan. A D gene is named only where the DNA matches it firmly. Size values are once, few and many counts, or a class for expanded clones, and some rows have none.

DNA	CDR3	V	J	size	D
TGTGCCAGCAGTGAATTCCAGGGAGCATGGGAGCAGTACTTC	CASSEFQGAWEQYF	TRBV2	TRBJ2-7	many	.
TGTGCCAGCTCACTCGGGACTAGCGGCGAGCAGTACTTC	CASSLGTSGEQYF	TRBV18	TRBJ2-7	many	TRBD2
TGTGCCAGCAGCTTTGAACTAGCGGGCTCCAATGAGCAGTTCTTC	CASSFELAGSNEQFF	TRBV11-2	TRBJ2-1	.	TRBD2
TGCGCCAGCAGCGGCTGGATGGCAGGCGAGACTAACTATGGCTACACCTTC	CASSGWMAGETNYGYTF	TRBV5-1	TRBJ1-2	.	.
TGTGCCAGCACCCTCCTTAACGCTAATGAAAAACTGTTTTTT	CASTLLNANEKLFF	TRBV7-9	TRBJ1-4	few	.
TGTGTCAGCCACCGAGGGGCTGGGGCCAACGTCCTGACTTTC	CVSHRGAGANVLTF	TRBV19	TRBJ2-6	.	.
TGTGCCTGGAGTGTTCTCCGGGTTTCTTACTCAAGCAACCTGGGACCCTACGAGCAGTACTTC	CAWSVLRVSYSSNLGPYEQYF	TRBV30	TRBJ2-7	.	.
TGTGCCAGCATGTGGGGACTAGCCCTATACTACGAGCAGTACTTC	CASMWGLALYYEQYF	TRBV5-5	TRBJ2-7	.	TRBD2
TGCGCCAGCAGCTTGACGGGGACTAGCGGGGGCCTCCGGAGCGAGCAGTACTTC	CASSLTGTSGGLRSEQYF	TRBV5-1	TRBJ2-7	.	TRBD2
TGTGCCGGCAGTTGGGGACAGAACACAGATACGCAGTATTTT	CAGSWGQNTDTQYF	TRBV27	TRBJ2-3	.	TRBD1
TGCAGCGTTGGACAGGGGATGGAGACCCTGTACTTC	CSVGQGMETLYF	TRBV29-1	TRBJ2-5	few	TRBD1
TGCAGTGCACCGGGACCTCCCCCCAATGAGCAGTTCTTC	CSAPGPPPNEQFF	TRBV20-1	TRBJ2-1	.	.
TGTGCCACCTCGACGGTCTACGAGCAGTACTTC	CATSTVYEQYF	TRBV28	TRBJ2-7	few	.
TGCAGTGCTAGGAGGGGGACAGGGACCTACGAGCAGTACTTC	CSARRGTGTYEQYF	TRBV20-1	TRBJ2-7	few	TRBD1
TGCAGTGCTAGACTCCCCGGGACAGGGCCCTATGGCTACACCTTC	CSARLPGTGPYGYTF	TRBV20-1	TRBJ1-2	.	TRBD1
TGTGCCAGCAGCTTATTCGCGGACTCAGATACGCAGTATTTT	CASSLFADSDTQYF	TRBV7-3	TRBJ2-3	.	.
TGTGCCAGCAGCCAAGATAAGACAGGGGCAGGGGAAAAACTGTTTTTT	CASSQDKTGAGEKLFF	TRBV4-2	TRBJ1-4	many	TRBD1
TGTGCCGGCACGCGGGACACCAAAGAGACCCAGTACTTC	CAGTRDTKETQYF	TRBV18	TRBJ2-5	.	.
TGTGCCACCAGTGATCCAGGACAGGGCACCAATGAGCAGTTCTTC	CATSDPGQGTNEQFF	TRBV24-1	TRBJ2-1	few	TRBD1
TGTGCCAGCAGCTTAACCCTAGCGGGGGGGCCCAATGAGCAGTTCTTC	CASSLTLAGGPNEQFF	TRBV11-2	TRBJ2-1	few	TRBD2
TGTGCCACCAGCCCCCGATGGGTCCAAGAGACCCAGTACTTC	CATSPRWVQETQYF	TRBV15	TRBJ2-5	few	.
TGTGCTAGTGGTTTCTCTCTCCGGGACGGTTTCTCTGGGGCCAACGTCCTGACTTTC	CASGFSLRDGFSGANVLTF	TRBV12-5	TRBJ2-6	many	.
TGCGCCAGCACCATGACAGGGGCAGGATACAATGAGCAGTTCTTC	CASTMTGAGYNEQFF	TRBV5-1	TRBJ2-1	few	TRBD1
TGTGCCAGCAGCTTAGCGGGCTCAGGGGCAACTAATGAAAAACTGTTTTTT	CASSLAGSGATNEKLFF	TRBV7-9	TRBJ1-4	few	.
TGTGCCAGCAGTCCCCCCCCTACGGGAGGCGTCCATTGGCAGTACTTC	CASSPPPTGGVHWQYF	TRBV6-5	TRBJ2-4	.	TRBD2
TGCAGCGTTGAAGCAAGGAATGAGCAGTTCTTC	CSVEARNEQFF	TRBV29-1	TRBJ2-1	few	.
TGTGCCAGCAGTAATTCAGATACGCAGTATTTT	CASSNSDTQYF	TRBV12-3/TRBV12-4	TRBJ2-3	many	.
TGTGCCAGCACCCCGGACTACCCCACAGATACGCAGTATTTT	CASTPDYPTDTQYF	TRBV27	TRBJ2-3	.	.
TGTGCCACCCGACAGGAAGTTAATTCACCCCTCCACTTT	CATRQEVNSPLHF	TRBV2	TRBJ1-6	.	.
TGTTCCAGCAGCCCCCTCGCGGGGGCTAGGTACAATGAGCAGTACTTC	CSSSPLAGARYNEQYF	TRBV7-2	TRBJ2-7	few	.
TGTGCCAGCAGCTTGAACCCAGGGGACTACACCGGGGAGCTGTTTTTT	CASSLNPGDYTGELFF	TRBV5-5	TRBJ2-2	once	.
TGCAGCGTGTCCGGGACAGAAGACACCGGGGAGCTGTTTTTT	CSVSGTEDTGELFF	TRBV29-1	TRBJ2-2	.	TRBD1
TGTGCCAGCAGTGACGGCCCCAGAGAAAAACTGTTTTTT	CASSDGPREKLFF	TRBV2	TRBJ1-4	few	.
TGTGCCAGCTCACCACAGGGACGCCGGGGGGAGACCCAGTACTTC	CASSPQGRRGETQYF	TRBV18	TRBJ2-5	.	.
TGTGCCTGGAACACCGATCTGGGTCAGCCCCAGCATTTT	CAWNTDLGQPQHF	TRBV30	TRBJ1-5	.	.
TGTGCCAGCAGCTTGGGGCGTTCAGGGGGTATGGGTGAGCAGTACTTC	CASSLGRSGGMGEQYF	TRBV5-4	TRBJ2-5	.	TRBD1
TGTGCCAGCAGCCCTCCTCGGCGGGAGCAGTTCTTC	CASSPPRREQFF	TRBV7-2	TRBJ2-1	many	.
TGTGCCAGCCGCAAGGGACGTGGCAACTATGGCTACACCTTC	CASRKGRGNYGYTF	TRBV7-2	TRBJ1-2	once	.
TGCAGTGCAAGGGGACAGGGGGTAGCGAAGACCCAGTACTTC	CSARGQGVAKTQYF	TRBV20-1	TRBJ2-5	few	TRBD1
TGTGCCAGCAAGGGAGTCCGGGAGGCAACCTACGAGCAGTACTTC	CASKGVREATYEQYF	TRBV9	TRBJ2-7	few	TRBD2
TGCGCCAGCAGCTTGGTGCAGGGACCCATCTATGGCTACACCTTC	CASSLVQGPIYGYTF	TRBV5-1	TRBJ1-2	few	.
TGTGCCAACTCATGGAAGACGGGGGATAATTCACCCCTCCACTTT	CANSWKTGDNSPLHF	TRBV18	TRBJ1-6	few	.
TGTGCCAGCAGTTTATTGGGTGCGCAGGGGGATGGCTACACCTTC	CASSLLGAQGDGYTF	TRBV28	TRBJ1-2	.	TRBD1
TGTGCCAGCAGGGACAGGGGGGGCAATCAGCCCCAGCATTTT	CASRDRGGNQPQHF	TRBV9	TRBJ1-5	few	TRBD1
TGTGCCAGCAGCGTAGGGGCGGGATACGAGCAGTACTTC	CASSVGAGYEQYF	TRBV9	TRBJ2-7	many	.
TGTGCCAGCAGTTTAGGGGGGATACTAAGCGAGCAGTACTTC	CASSLGGILSEQYF	TRBV27	TRBJ2-7	few	.
TGTGCCAGCACTCCCCTTAGGAAGGTGGACGAGCAGTACTTC	CASTPLRKVDEQYF	TRBV2	TRBJ2-7	many	.
TGTGCCAGCAGGGACGGATCCGTAAAGCAGTTCTTC	CASRDGSVKQFF	TRBV25-1	TRBJ2-1	.	.
TGTGCCAGCAGTGAAGCGGAACAGCGCCATCAGCCCCAGCATTTT	CASSEAEQRHQPQHF	TRBV6-1	TRBJ1-5	few	.
TGTGCCATCATGAGGGGTTTAGCGGACGCCGGGAATGAGCAGTTCTTC	CAIMRGLADAGNEQFF	TRBV10-3	TRBJ2-1	.	.
TGCAGTGCACTATCAACCGGGACTAGCTCCTACGAGCAGTACTTC	CSALSTGTSSYEQYF	TRBV20-1	TRBJ2-7	.	TRBD2
TGTGCCAGCAGGGAGGGGGCCATAGCTAACTATGGCTACACCTTC	CASREGAIANYGYTF	TRBV7-2	TRBJ1-2	few	TRBD1
TGCGCCAGCAGCGGACAGGGGTTTTCGGAGACCCAGTACTTC	CASSGQGFSETQYF	TRBV4-1	TRBJ2-5	many	TRBD1